This T cell receptor beta chain comes out of a study of cytomegalovirus exposure and HLA in healthy donors. Study-level points and caveats: Across donors, presence/absence analyses took sequencing depth to be roughly uniform.

Trimming took 5 bases from V and 4 from J; bases not matched to a gene: 7. Germline CDR1 reads MDHEN; CDR2 reads SYDVKM. The CDR3 is 17 amino acids. Primers: 60 Vbeta forward and 13 Jbeta reverse. Only in-frame clones appear in the TCRdb table, and some are missing; sequencing was by immunoSEQ multiplex PCR. Of about 150,000 clones in the sample, just under 65% were seen once. Remarks on this clone: Its antigen is unknown.

The chain carries TRBV28 and TRBJ2-1; 14 bases are a match to TRBD2. This receptor was identified in a woman in her fifties or sixties in good health and CMV-seropositive. Sequencing was carried out using PBMCs. In DNA, the CDR3 is TGTGCCAGCAGTCCCTCCGGACTAGCGGGAGGTTACAATGAGCAGTTCTTC. Translated, it gives CASSPSGLAGGYNEQFF.